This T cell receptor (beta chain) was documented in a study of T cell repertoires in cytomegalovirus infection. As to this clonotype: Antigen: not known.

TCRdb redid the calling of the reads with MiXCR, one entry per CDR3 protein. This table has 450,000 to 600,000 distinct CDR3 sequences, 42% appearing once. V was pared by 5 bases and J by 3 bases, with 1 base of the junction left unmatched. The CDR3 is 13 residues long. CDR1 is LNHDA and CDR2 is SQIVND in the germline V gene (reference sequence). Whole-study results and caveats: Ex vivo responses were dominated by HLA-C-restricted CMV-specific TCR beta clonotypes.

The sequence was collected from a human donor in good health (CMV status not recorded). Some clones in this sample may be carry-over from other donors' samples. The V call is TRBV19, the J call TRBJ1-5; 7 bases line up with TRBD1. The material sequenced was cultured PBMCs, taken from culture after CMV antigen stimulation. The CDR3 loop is CASSGTVNQPQHF. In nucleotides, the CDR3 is TGTGCCAGTAGTGGGACAGTCAATCAGCCCCAGCATTTT.